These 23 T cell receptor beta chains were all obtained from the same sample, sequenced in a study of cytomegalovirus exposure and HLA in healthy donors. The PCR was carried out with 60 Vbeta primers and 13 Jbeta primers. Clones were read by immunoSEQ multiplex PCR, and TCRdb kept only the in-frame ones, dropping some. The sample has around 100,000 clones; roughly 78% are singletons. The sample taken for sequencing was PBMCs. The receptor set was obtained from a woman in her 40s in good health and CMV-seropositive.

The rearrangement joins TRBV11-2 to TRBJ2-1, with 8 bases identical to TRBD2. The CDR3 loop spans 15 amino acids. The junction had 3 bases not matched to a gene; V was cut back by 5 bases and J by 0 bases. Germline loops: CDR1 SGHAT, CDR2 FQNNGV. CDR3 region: CASSVGTSSYNEQFF. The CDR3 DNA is TGTGCCAGCAGCGTAGGGACTAGCTCCTACAATGAGCAGTTCTTC. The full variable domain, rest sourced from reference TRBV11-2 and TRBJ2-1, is EAGVAQSPRYKIIEKRQSVAFWCNPISGHATLYWYQQILGQGPKLLIQFQNNGVVDDSQLPKDRFSAERLKGVDSTLKIQPAKLEDSAVYLCASSVGTSSYNEQFFGPGTRLTVL.

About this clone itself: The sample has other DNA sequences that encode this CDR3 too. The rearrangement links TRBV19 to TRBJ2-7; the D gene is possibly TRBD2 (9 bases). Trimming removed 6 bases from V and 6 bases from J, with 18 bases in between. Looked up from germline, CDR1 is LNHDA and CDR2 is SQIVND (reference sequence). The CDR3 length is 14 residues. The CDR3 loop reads CASRVASGTGEQYF. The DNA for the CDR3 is TGTGCCAGTAGGGTCGCTAGCGGGACAGGCGAGCAGTACTTC. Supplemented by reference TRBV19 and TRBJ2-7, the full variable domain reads DGGITQSPKYLFRKEGQNVTLSCEQNLNHDAMYWYRQDPGQGLRLIYYSQIVNDFQKGDIAEGYSVSREKKESFPLTVTSAQKNPTAFYLCASRVASGTGEQYFGPGTRLTVT.

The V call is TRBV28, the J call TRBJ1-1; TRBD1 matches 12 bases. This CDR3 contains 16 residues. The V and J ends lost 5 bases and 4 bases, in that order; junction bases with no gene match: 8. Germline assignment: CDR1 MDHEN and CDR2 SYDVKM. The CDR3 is CASSGTGGWDRTEAFF. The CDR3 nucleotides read TGTGCCAGCAGTGGGACAGGGGGCTGGGATCGCACTGAAGCTTTCTTT.

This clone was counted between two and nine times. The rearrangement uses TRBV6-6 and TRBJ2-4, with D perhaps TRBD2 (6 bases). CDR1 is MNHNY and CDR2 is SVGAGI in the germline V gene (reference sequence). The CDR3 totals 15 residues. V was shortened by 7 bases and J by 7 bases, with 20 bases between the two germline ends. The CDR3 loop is CASIRPSGGRNIQYF. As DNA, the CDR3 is TGTGCCAGCATTCGGCCCTCGGGTGGGAGGAACATTCAGTACTTC.

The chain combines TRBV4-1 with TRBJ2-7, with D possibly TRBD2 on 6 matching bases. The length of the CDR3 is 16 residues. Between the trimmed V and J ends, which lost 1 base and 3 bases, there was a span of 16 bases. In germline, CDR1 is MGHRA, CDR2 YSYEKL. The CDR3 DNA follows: TGCGCCAGCAGCCAAGTAATATCTAGCGAGTTCTACGAGCAGTACTTC. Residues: CASSQVISSEFYEQYF.

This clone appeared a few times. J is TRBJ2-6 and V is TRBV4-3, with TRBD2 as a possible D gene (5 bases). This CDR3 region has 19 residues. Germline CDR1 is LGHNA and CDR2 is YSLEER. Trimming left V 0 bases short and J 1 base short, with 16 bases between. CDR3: CASSQDPYTRGSGANVLTF. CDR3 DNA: TGCGCCAGCAGCCAAGATCCTTATACCCGGGGATCTGGGGCCAACGTCCTGACTTTC.

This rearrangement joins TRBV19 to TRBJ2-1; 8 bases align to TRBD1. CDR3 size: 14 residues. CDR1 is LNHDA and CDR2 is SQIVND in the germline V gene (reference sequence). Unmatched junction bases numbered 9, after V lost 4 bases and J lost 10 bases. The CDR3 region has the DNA TGTGCCAGTAGTACCGGACAGGGCGCAAGCGAGCAGTTCTTC. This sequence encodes CASSTGQGASEQFF.

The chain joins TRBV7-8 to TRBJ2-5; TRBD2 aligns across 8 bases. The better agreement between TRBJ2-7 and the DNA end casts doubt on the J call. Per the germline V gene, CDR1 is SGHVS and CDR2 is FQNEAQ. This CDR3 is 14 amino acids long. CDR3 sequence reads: CASSLRSGGYEQYF. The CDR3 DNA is TGTGCCAGCAGCTTACGCAGCGGGGGCTACGAGCAGTACTTC.

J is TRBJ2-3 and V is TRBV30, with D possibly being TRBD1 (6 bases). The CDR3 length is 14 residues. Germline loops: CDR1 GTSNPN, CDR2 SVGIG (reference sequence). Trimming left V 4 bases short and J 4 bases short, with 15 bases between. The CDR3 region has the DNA TGTGCCTGGAATACAGGGAATGGGGCAGATACGCAGTATTTT. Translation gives CAWNTGNGADTQYF.

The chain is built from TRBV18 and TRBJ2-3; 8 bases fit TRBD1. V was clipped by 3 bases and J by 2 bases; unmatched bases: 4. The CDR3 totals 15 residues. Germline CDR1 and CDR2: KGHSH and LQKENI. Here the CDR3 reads CASSPWDRNTDTQYF. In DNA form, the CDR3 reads TGTGCCAGCTCACCCTGGGACAGGAACACAGATACGCAGTATTTT.

The CDR3 sequence is CASSVGTGANTIYF. In nucleotides, the CDR3 is TGTGCCAGCAGCGTGGGGACAGGGGCAAACACCATATATTTT. The rearrangement joins TRBV9 to TRBJ1-3; 10 bases map to TRBD1. Germline CDR1 reads SGDLS; CDR2 reads YYNGEE. CDR3 size: 14 residues. V was clipped by 2 bases and J by 6 bases; unmatched bases: 2.

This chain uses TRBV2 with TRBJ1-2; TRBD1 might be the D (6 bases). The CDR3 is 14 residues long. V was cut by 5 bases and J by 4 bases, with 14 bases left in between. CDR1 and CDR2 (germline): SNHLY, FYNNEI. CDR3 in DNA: TGTGCCAGCAGTTCGACGGACAGTTCCTATGGCTACACCTTC. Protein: CASSSTDSSYGYTF.

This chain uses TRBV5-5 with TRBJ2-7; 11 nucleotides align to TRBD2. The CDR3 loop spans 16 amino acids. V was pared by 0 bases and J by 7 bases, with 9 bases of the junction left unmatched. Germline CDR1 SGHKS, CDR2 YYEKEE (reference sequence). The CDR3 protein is CASSLGVAGGPREQYF. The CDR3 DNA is TGTGCCAGCAGCTTGGGAGTAGCGGGAGGGCCGAGGGAGCAGTACTTC.

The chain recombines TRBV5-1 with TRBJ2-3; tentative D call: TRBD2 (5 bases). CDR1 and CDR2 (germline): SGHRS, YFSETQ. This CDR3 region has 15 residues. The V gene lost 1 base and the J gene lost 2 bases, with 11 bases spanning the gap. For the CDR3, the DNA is TGCGCCAGCAGCTTGTCGGGATTTGACACAGATACGCAGTATTTT. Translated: CASSLSGFDTDTQYF. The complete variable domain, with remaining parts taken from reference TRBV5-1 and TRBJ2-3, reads KAGVTQTPRYLIKTRGQQVTLSCSPISGHRSVSWYQQTPGQGLQFLFEYFSETQRNKGNFPGRFSGRQFSNSRSEMNVSTLELGDSALYLCASSLSGFDTDTQYFGPGTRLTVL.

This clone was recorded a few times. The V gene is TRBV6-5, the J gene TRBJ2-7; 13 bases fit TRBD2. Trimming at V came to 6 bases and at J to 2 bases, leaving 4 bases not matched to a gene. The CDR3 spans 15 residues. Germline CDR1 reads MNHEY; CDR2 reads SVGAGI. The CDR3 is CASRLLAGGTYEQYF. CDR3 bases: TGTGCCAGCAGATTACTAGCGGGAGGGACCTACGAGCAGTACTTC.

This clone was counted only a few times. The CDR3: CASSLGQGTNTGELFF. The CDR3 region has the DNA TGTGCCAGCTCGCTAGGACAGGGTACCAACACCGGGGAGCTGTTTTTT. The chain has TRBV18 and TRBJ2-2; 8 bases line up with TRBD1. The CDR3 consists of 16 residues. Germline loops: CDR1 KGHSH, CDR2 LQKENI. Germline trimming cut 6 bases from V and 2 bases from J; bases unmatched to any gene: 8.

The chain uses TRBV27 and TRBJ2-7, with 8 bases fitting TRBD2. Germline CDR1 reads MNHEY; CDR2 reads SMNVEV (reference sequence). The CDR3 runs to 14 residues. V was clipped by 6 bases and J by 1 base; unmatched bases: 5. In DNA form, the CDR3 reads TGTGCCAGCAGACTAGCGGAGGGGTCCTACGAGCAGTACTTC. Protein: CASRLAEGSYEQYF.

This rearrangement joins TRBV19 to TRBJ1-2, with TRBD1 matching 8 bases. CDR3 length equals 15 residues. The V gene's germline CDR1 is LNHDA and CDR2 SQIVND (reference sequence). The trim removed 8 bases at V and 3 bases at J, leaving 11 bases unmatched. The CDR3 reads CASLGQGTADYGYTF. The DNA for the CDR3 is TGTGCCAGTCTAGGACAGGGCACCGCTGACTATGGCTACACCTTC. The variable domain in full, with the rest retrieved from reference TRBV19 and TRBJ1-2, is DGGITQSPKYLFRKEGQNVTLSCEQNLNHDAMYWYRQDPGQGLRLIYYSQIVNDFQKGDIAEGYSVSREKKESFPLTVTSAQKNPTAFYLCASLGQGTADYGYTFGSGTRLTVV.

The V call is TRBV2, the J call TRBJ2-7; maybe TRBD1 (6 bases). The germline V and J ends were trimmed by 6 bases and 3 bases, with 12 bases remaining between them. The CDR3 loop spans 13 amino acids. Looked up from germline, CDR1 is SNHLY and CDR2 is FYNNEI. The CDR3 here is CASRGLQGYEQYF. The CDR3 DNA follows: TGTGCCAGCAGGGGCCTACAGGGCTACGAGCAGTACTTC.

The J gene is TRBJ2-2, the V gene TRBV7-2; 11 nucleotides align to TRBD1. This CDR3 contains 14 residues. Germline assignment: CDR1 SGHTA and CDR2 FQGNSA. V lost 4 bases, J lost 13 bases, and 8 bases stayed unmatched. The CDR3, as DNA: TGTGCCAGCAGCTCGGGACAGGGGGTTTTTGTGCTGTTTTTT. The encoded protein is CASSSGQGVFVLFF.

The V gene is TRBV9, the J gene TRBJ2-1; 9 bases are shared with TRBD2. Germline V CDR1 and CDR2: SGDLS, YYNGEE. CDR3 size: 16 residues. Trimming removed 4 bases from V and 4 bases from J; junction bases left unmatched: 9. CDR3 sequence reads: CASSPRGSGGYNEQFF. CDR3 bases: TGTGCCAGCAGCCCGAGAGGTAGCGGGGGATACAATGAGCAGTTCTTC. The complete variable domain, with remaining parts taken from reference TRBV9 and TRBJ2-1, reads DSGVTQTPKHLITATGQRVTLRCSPRSGDLSVYWYQQSLDQGLQFLIQYYNGEERAKGNILERFSAQQFPDLHSELNLSSLELGDSALYFCASSPRGSGGYNEQFFGPGTRLTVL.

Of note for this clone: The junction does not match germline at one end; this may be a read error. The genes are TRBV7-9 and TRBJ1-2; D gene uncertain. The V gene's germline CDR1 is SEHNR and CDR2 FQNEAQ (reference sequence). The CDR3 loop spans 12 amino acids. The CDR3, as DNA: TGTTCCAGCAGCTTTGGCGGGGATGGCTACACCTTC. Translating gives CSSSFGGDGYTF.

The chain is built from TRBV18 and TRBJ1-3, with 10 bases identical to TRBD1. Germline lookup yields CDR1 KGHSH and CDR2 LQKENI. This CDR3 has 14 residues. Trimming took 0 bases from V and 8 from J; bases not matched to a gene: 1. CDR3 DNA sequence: TGTGCCAGCTCACCACCGGGACAGGGGTACACCATATATTTT. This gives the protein CASSPPGQGYTIYF.